The clone carrying this TCR beta chain appeared many times. Antigen specificity is unknown. The TCR beta library used iRepertoire HTBI primers with Arm-PCR amplification of CDR3. TCRdb redid the calling of the multiplex PCR reads with MiXCR, one entry per CDR3 protein. This sample has a few hundred thousand distinct CDR3 sequences; around 20% occur once, and the top ten carry roughly 30%. This record belongs to a study of regulatory T cells in long-lasting Graves disease. Study-level points and caveats: A limited number of samples was an acknowledged limitation.

Described time point: persistent/refractory GD, antithyroid drugs over 5 years with positive TRAb. Extracted RNA from PBMCs served as the source of the TCR library. The sample consisted of peripheral blood mononuclear cells (PBMCs), taken when the disease was refractory, from a patient treated with antithyroid drugs. This TCR was sampled from a female donor with Graves disease.

CDR3 sequence reads: CASNSLNTEAFF. The CDR3 nucleotides read TGTGCCAGCAACTCATTGAACACTGAAGCTTTCTTT. This chain links TRBV7-2 with TRBJ1-1; D is undetermined. CDR3 length: 12 amino acids. Germline CDR1 SGHTA, CDR2 FQGNSA. V lost 7 bases and J 0 bases, leaving 6 bases between the germline ends.